This TCR beta chain was found in a study of regulatory T cells in long-lasting Graves disease. Broader study findings: A greater number of public clonotypes (about 2,900) was shared by persistent patients than by new patients (roughly 930).

On this clonotype itself: What it recognizes is unknown.

Trimming took 6 bases from V and 5 from J, leaving 16 bases between them. The germline V gene encodes CDR1 WSHSY and CDR2 SAAADI. This CDR3 comprises 14 residues. Relying on iRepertoire HTBI primers and Arm-PCR of CDR3 regions, the team built TCR beta libraries. MiXCR was run by TCRdb on the multiplex PCR reads, yielding one entry per CDR3 protein. The sample yields a few hundred thousand distinct CDR3 sequences, around 23% seen once. The time point here: persistent/refractory GD, antithyroid drugs over 5 years with positive TRAb. Researchers made the TCR library from RNA that was extracted from PBMCs. In Xi'an, China, an endocrinology department was the source of patients. The peripheral blood volume drawn was about 10 milliliters, and it was collected into EDTA tubes.

This chain uses TRBV10-2 with TRBJ2-5, with D perhaps assigned TRBD1 or TRBD2 (6 bases each). The sample consisted of peripheral blood mononuclear cells (PBMCs), taken when the disease was refractory, from a patient treated with antithyroid drugs. This clonotype was obtained from a woman in her thirties or forties with Graves disease. For the CDR3, the DNA is TGCGCCAGCAGGACAACGGGGGCTGGGGAGACCCAGTACTTC. Translating it yields CASRTTGAGETQYF.